The text below deals with one T cell receptor beta chain. Its antigen is still unknown. The data were taken from a study of cytomegalovirus exposure and HLA in healthy donors. General study points: Apart from CMV serostatus, no immune exposure information was available.

13 Jbeta primers and 60 Vbeta primers were used for the PCR. Sequencing used immunoSEQ multiplex PCR; TCRdb keeps in-frame clones, though not all of them. The sample has about 160,000 clones; 65% to 85% are singletons. The CDR3 runs to 13 residues. Trimming pared 4 bases from V and 14 bases from J, leaving 15 bases between. The germline CDR1 and CDR2 sequences are MNHNS and SASEGT. The rearrangement links TRBV6-1 to TRBJ1-6; unclear D gene. The receptor was isolated from a male donor in good health and CMV-seronegative. Sequences were obtained from PBMCs. The CDR3 loop reads CASSGGAVASLHF. CDR3 bases: TGTGCCAGCAGTGGAGGAGCGGTGGCTTCCCTCCACTTT.